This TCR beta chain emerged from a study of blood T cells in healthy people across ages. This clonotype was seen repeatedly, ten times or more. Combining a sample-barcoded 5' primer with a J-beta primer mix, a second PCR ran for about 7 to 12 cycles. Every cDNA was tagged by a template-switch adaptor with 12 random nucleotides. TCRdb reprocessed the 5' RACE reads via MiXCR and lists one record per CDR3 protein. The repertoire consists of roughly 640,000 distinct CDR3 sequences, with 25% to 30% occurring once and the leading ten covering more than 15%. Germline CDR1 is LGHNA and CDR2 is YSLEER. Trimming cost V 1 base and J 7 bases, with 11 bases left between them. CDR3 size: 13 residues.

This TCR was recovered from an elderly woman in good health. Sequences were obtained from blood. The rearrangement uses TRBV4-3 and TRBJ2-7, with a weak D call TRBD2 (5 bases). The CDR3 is CASSQGSGREQYF. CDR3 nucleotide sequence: TGCGCCAGCAGCCAAGGTTCGGGGAGAGAGCAGTACTTC.